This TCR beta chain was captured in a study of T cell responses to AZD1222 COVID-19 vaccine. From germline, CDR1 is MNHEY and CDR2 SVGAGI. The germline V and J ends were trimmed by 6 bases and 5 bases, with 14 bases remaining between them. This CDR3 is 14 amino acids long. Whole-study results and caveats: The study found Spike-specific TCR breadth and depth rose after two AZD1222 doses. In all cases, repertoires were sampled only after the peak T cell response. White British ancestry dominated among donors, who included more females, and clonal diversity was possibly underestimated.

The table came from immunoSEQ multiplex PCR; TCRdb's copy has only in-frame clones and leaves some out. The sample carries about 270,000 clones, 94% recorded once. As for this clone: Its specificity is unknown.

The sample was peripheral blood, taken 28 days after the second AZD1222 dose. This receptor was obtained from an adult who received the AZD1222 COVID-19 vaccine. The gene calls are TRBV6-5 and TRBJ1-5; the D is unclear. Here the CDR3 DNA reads TGTGCCAGCAGCCCCCCGGGCGGCGATCAGCCCCAGCATTTT. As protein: CASSPPGGDQPQHF.